This is a list of T cell receptor beta chains from one sample in a study of T cell responses to AZD1222 COVID-19 vaccine. Assay used: immunoSEQ multiplex PCR; TCRdb lists only in-frame clones, some missing. Here the sample spans around 110,000 clones, about 90% being singletons. Sample: peripheral blood, taken on day 0 of AZD1222 vaccination. These TCRs come from an adult in good health. The CDR3 runs from the conserved cysteine through the conserved F or W. D genes are given only for firm matches. Only part of the rows carry a size: once, few, many, or a class if the clone is expanded.

TRBV18,TRBD1,-,TRBJ1-1,CASSLGQQSEAFF,TGTGCCAGCTCCCTGGGACAGCAGTCTGAAGCTTTCTTT
TRBV27,-,-,TRBJ2-7,CASSTYRDLRSYEQYF,TGTGCCAGCAGTACCTACAGGGACTTAAGGTCCTACGAGCAGTACTTC
TRBV6-1,-,-,TRBJ2-3,CASSEDPADVTDTQYF,TGTGCCAGCAGTGAAGACCCAGCGGACGTCACAGATACGCAGTATTTT
TRBV30,TRBD1,-,TRBJ2-5,CAWDQGAGETQYF,TGTGCCTGGGACCAGGGGGCGGGGGAGACCCAGTACTTC
TRBV6-5,TRBD1,once,TRBJ2-1,CASSLRDRANNEQFF,TGTGCCAGCAGCCTGCGGGACAGGGCAAACAATGAGCAGTTCTTC
TRBV5-4,TRBD1,-,TRBJ2-7,CASSMGQGLYEQYF,TGTGCCAGCAGCATGGGACAGGGGCTCTACGAGCAGTACTTC
TRBV12-3/TRBV12-4,-,-,TRBJ2-1,CASSLARNNEQFF,TGTGCCAGCAGTTTAGCGCGAAATAATGAGCAGTTCTTC
TRBV5-8,-,once,TRBJ1-4,CASSLEIRRRKEKLFF,TGTGCCAGCAGCTTGGAAATCAGGCGTCGGAAGGAAAAACTGTTTTTT
TRBV28,TRBD2,-,TRBJ2-1,CASSLGAGGNYNEQFF,TGTGCCAGCAGTTTAGGAGCGGGAGGCAACTACAATGAGCAGTTCTTC
TRBV18,-,-,TRBJ2-5,CASSPSGVRLETQYF,TGTGCCAGCTCACCATCCGGGGTGCGTTTAGAGACCCAGTACTTC
TRBV9,-,few,TRBJ2-2,CASSVWELGTGELFF,TGTGCCAGCAGCGTATGGGAGTTGGGCACCGGGGAGCTGTTTTTT
TRBV9,-,-,TRBJ2-1,CASSVQGFLHNEQFF,TGTGCCAGCAGCGTGCAGGGTTTCCTACACAATGAGCAGTTCTTC
TRBV4-1,TRBD1,once,TRBJ1-2,CASSQALGGHGYTF,TGCGCCAGCAGCCAAGCTCTAGGGGGCCATGGCTACACCTTC
TRBV19,-,once,TRBJ1-2,CASSIGNNYGYTF,TGTGCCAGTAGTATCGGGAATAACTATGGCTACACCTTC
TRBV9,-,-,TRBJ2-7,CASSVEGDSSYEQYF,TGTGCCAGCAGCGTAGAGGGGGACTCATCCTACGAGCAGTACTTC
TRBV25-1,-,-,TRBJ2-3,CASSPGQTSTDTQYF,TGTGCCAGCAGCCCGGGACAAACAAGCACAGATACGCAGTATTTT
TRBV15,-,-,TRBJ1-5,CATSRDIQPQHF,TGTGCCACCAGCAGAGATATACAGCCCCAGCATTTT
TRBV24-1,TRBD2,-,TRBJ2-1,CATSGRTSGRPYNEQFF,TGTGCCACCAGTGGTCGGACTAGCGGGAGGCCCTACAATGAGCAGTTCTTC
TRBV28,TRBD2,medium-sized,TRBJ2-7,CASSLSGRETSYEQYF,TGTGCCAGCAGTTTATCGGGGCGGGAGACCTCCTACGAGCAGTACTTC
TRBV2,TRBD2,-,TRBJ2-5,CASRVLAGETQYF,TGTGCCAGCAGGGTACTAGCGGGAGAGACCCAGTACTTC
TRBV7-9,-,-,TRBJ1-2,CASRRGFYGYTF,TGTGCCAGCCGTCGGGGGTTCTATGGCTACACCTTC
TRBV18,TRBD1,-,TRBJ1-1,CASSPRGTGQNTEAFF,TGTGCCAGCTCACCCCGGGGGACAGGGCAGAACACTGAAGCTTTCTTT
TRBV21-1,-,-,TRBJ1-2,CASSKHFREFSVNYGYTF,TGTGCCAGCAGCAAACACTTCAGGGAATTTAGTGTTAACTATGGCTACACCTTC
TRBV18,TRBD1,-,TRBJ1-2,CASSQQGDYTF,TGTGCCAGCTCACAACAGGGGGACTACACCTTC
TRBV29-1,-,-,TRBJ1-2,CSVINDPSDYGYTF,TGCAGCGTTATTAATGACCCAAGCGACTATGGCTACACCTTC
TRBV6-5,-,-,TRBJ1-1,CASLLTVSTEAFF,TGTGCCAGCCTATTGACAGTTTCCACTGAAGCTTTCTTT
TRBV7-9,-,-,TRBJ2-7,CASSFADLRGPTYEQYF,TGTGCCAGCAGCTTCGCGGACCTCAGGGGCCCCACCTACGAGCAGTACTTC
TRBV6-5,TRBD1,-,TRBJ1-1,CASSYGTGGSEAFF,TGTGCCAGCAGTTACGGGACAGGGGGCTCTGAAGCTTTCTTT
TRBV9,TRBD2,once,TRBJ2-1,CASSVVGTSDRPEYNEQFF,TGTGCCAGCAGCGTAGTCGGGACTAGCGACCGGCCGGAGTACAATGAGCAGTTCTTC
TRBV3-1/TRBV3-2,-,once,TRBJ1-2,CASSREGEGGYTF,TGTGCCAGCAGCCGAGAGGGAGAAGGGGGCTACACCTTC
TRBV7-9,-,-,TRBJ1-3,CASSSEVLNTIYF,TGTGCCAGCAGCTCTGAAGTCTTGAACACCATATATTTT
TRBV12-3/TRBV12-4,-,-,TRBJ2-7,CASSSGIPYEQYF,TGTGCCAGCAGTTCAGGGATCCCCTACGAGCAGTACTTC